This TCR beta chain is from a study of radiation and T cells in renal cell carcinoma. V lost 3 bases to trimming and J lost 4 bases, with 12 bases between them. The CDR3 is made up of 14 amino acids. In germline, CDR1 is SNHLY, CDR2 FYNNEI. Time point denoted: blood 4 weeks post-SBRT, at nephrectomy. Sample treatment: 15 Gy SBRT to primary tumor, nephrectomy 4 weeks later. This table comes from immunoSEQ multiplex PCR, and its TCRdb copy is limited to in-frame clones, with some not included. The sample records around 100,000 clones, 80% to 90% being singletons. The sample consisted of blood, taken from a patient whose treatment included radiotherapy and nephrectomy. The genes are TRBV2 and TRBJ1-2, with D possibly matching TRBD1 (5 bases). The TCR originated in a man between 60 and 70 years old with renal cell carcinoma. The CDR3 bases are TGTGCCAGCAGTGACAGTGGACACCCCTATGGCTACACCTTC. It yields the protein CASSDSGHPYGYTF.